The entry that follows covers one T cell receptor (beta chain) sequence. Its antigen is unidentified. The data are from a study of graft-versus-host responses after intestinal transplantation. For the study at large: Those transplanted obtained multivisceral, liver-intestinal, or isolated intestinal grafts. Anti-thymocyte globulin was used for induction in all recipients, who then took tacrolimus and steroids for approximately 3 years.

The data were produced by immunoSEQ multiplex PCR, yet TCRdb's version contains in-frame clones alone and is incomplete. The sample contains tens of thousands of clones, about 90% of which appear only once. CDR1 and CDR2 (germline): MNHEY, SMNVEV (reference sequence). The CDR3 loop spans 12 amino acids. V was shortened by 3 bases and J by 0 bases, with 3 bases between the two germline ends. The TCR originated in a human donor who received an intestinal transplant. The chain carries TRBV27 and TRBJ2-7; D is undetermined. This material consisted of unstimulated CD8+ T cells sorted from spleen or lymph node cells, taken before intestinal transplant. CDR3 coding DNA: TGTGCCAGCAGTTTCAGCTCCTACGAGCAGTACTTC. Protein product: CASSFSSYEQYF.